The source of this T cell receptor (beta chain) is a study of shared clonotypes between healthy human individuals. Remarks on this clone: What it binds is unknown. This sequence may be a read error, since a much larger clone differs from it by one base. The sample contains more than one DNA sequence encoding this CDR3.

It was on ten immunoSEQ deep assay plates that unsorted PBMC DNA was sequenced. Using immunoSEQ multiplex PCR, the repertoire was profiled, and TCRdb retains in-frame clones only, with some absent. The sample includes hundreds of thousands of clones, roughly three quarters of them seen just once. Whole-study results and caveats: A small donor pool kept down the genetic and exposure-history diversity that was represented.

In unsorted samples, genomic DNA was obtained using 90 million or so PBMCs. Trimming left V 5 bases short and J 0 bases short, with 3 bases between. The germline V gene has CDR1 MDHEN and CDR2 SYDVKM. The CDR3 loop spans 12 amino acids. The chain uses TRBV28 and TRBJ2-3; D gene ambiguous. Source material: PBMCs. This clonotype was obtained from a woman aged 40 to 49 in good health. Some clones in this sample may be carry-over from other donors' samples. The CDR3 nucleotides read TGTGCCAGCAGTCCTAGCACAGATACGCAGTATTTT. It translates to CASSPSTDTQYF.